This passage covers 18 T cell receptor beta chains from one sample sequenced in a study of PD-1 blockade in classical Hodgkin lymphoma. This table comes from immunoSEQ multiplex PCR, and its TCRdb copy is limited to in-frame clones, with some not included. Of 14,000 or so clones in the sample, around 80% were seen once. Relapses following autologous stem cell transplantation were seen in all patients, with brentuximab vedotin exposure varying. The source material was peripheral blood mononuclear cells (PBMCs), sampled before the second cycle of nivolumab. Receptors were obtained from a human donor with classical Hodgkin lymphoma.

This chain links TRBV5-6 with TRBJ1-5; no firm D call. Trimming pared 0 bases from V and 0 bases from J, leaving 10 bases between. Germline loops: CDR1 SGHDT, CDR2 YYEEEE. The CDR3 sequence is 16 residues long. CDR3 loop: CASSLGNQLSNQPQHF. For the CDR3, the DNA is TGTGCCAGCAGCTTGGGAAACCAGCTTAGCAATCAGCCCCAGCATTTT.

The V gene is TRBV7-9, the J gene TRBJ1-2, with D possibly TRBD1 on 6 matching bases. CDR1 and CDR2 from the germline V gene are SEHNR and FQNEAQ (reference sequence). V was trimmed by 1 base and J by 8 bases, leaving 17 bases between them. CDR3 size: 15 residues. DNA of the CDR3: TGTGCCAGCAGCTTAGTTGGGACAAGGAGAAAGGGCTACACCTTC. Amino acid sequence: CASSLVGTRRKGYTF.

V and J are TRBV11-2 and TRBJ2-5, with 10 positions matching TRBD2. Germline-derived CDR1 and CDR2 are SGHAT and FQNNGV. This CDR3 spans 15 amino acids. Trimming cost V 0 bases and J 5 bases; bases outside gene matches: 3. CDR3 nucleotide sequence: TGTGCCAGCAGCTTAGATTCACTAGCGGGGGAGACCCAGTACTTC. Amino acid sequence: CASSLDSLAGETQYF. The whole variable domain, filled in from reference TRBV11-2 and TRBJ2-5, reads EAGVAQSPRYKIIEKRQSVAFWCNPISGHATLYWYQQILGQGPKLLIQFQNNGVVDDSQLPKDRFSAERLKGVDSTLKIQPAKLEDSAVYLCASSLDSLAGETQYFGPGTRLLVL.

This clone has only one observation. The chain recombines TRBV9 with TRBJ2-5; TRBD1 agrees at 9 bases. This CDR3 contains 18 residues. V lost 4 bases to trimming and J lost 1 base; unmatched junction nucleotides: 14. Germline loops: CDR1 SGDLS, CDR2 YYNGEE. The CDR3 DNA follows: TGTGCCAGCAGCCTTAACGTTGGGACAGGGAGTTTCCAAGAGACCCAGTACTTC. Encoded protein: CASSLNVGTGSFQETQYF.

Written as DNA, the CDR3 is TGTGCCAGCAGCGGATCTGGGGGGGGGCCCAAGGACTACGAGCAGTACTTC. This sequence encodes CASSGSGGGPKDYEQYF. The chain has TRBV7-6 and TRBJ2-7; possibly TRBD2 for D (7 bases). The ends were cut back, 5 bases at V and 3 bases at J, with 23 bases in the middle. CDR1 is SGHVS, CDR2 FNYEAQ, per germline. This CDR3 spans 17 amino acids.

CDR3 residues: CASSARTWNEQFF. The CDR3 DNA follows: TGTGCCAGCAGCGCACGGACATGGAATGAGCAGTTCTTC. The rearrangement joins TRBV9 to TRBJ2-1; TRBD1 might be the D (5 bases). CDR1 is SGDLS and CDR2 is YYNGEE in the germline V gene. The V end was cut by 3 bases, the J end by 7 bases, with 11 bases between. The CDR3 covers 13 residues. The full variable domain, with the rest looked up from reference TRBV9 and TRBJ2-1, is DSGVTQTPKHLITATGQRVTLRCSPRSGDLSVYWYQQSLDQGLQFLIQYYNGEERAKGNILERFSAQQFPDLHSELNLSSLELGDSALYFCASSARTWNEQFFGPGTRLTVL.

This chain connects TRBV5-1 to TRBJ2-5; possibly TRBD2 for D (7 bases). The CDR3 totals 16 residues. Per germline, CDR1 SGHRS and CDR2 YFSETQ. V lost 0 bases to trimming and J lost 6 bases, with 18 bases between them. The CDR3 coding sequence is TGCGCCAGCAGCTTGGTTTCCACGGGGGGCAGGAAGACCCAGTACTTC. Its protein product is CASSLVSTGGRKTQYF.

The chain couples TRBV4-1 to TRBJ1-5; no firm D call. Germline CDR1 is MGHRA and CDR2 is YSYEKL. The CDR3 extends over 14 amino acids. Trimming cost V 0 bases and J 7 bases, with 10 bases left between them. CDR3 sequence (DNA): TGCGCCAGCAGCCAAGATCCGACGGCCCAGCCCCAGCATTTT. It translates to CASSQDPTAQPQHF.

This clone showed up just a few times. The CDR3 reads CASHAMGGGFYGYTF. The CDR3 DNA is TGTGCCAGCCATGCCATGGGGGGTGGGTTCTATGGCTACACCTTC. The chain couples TRBV2 to TRBJ1-2; maybe TRBD1 (5 bases). V was pared by 8 bases and J by 4 bases, with 20 bases between. Germline lookup yields CDR1 SNHLY and CDR2 FYNNEI. CDR3 length: 15 amino acids.

The chain combines TRBV11-2 with TRBJ2-3; 13 bases fit TRBD2. The CDR3 is 16 amino acids. CDR1 and CDR2 from the germline V gene are SGHAT and FQNNGV. Trimming at V came to 5 bases and at J to 4 bases, leaving 6 bases not matched to a gene. The CDR3 nucleotides read TGTGCCAGCAGCCTGGGGACTAGCGGGGTATCAGATACGCAGTATTTT. Translating gives CASSLGTSGVSDTQYF.

The chain is built from TRBV4-1 and TRBJ1-4, with TRBD1 matching 7 bases. V lost 0 bases, J lost 8 bases, and 9 bases stayed unmatched. Per the germline V gene, CDR1 is MGHRA and CDR2 is YSYEKL. This CDR3 region has 16 residues. CDR3 DNA: TGCGCCAGCAGCCAAGAGGGTCTAGGGGGCCGGGAAAAACTGTTTTTT. Its protein product is CASSQEGLGGREKLFF.

The chain links TRBV10-3 to TRBJ1-3, with D tentatively TRBD1 (6 bases). Trimming stripped 6 bases from V and 0 bases from J, with 15 bases between. The germline V gene has CDR1 ENHRY and CDR2 SYGVKD. The CDR3 length is 16 residues. CDR3 sequence (DNA): TGTGCCATCAGCGGTCCGGGACAAAGCTCTGGAAACACCATATATTTT. Residues: CAISGPGQSSGNTIYF.

The chain combines TRBV7-9 with TRBJ1-1; D gene ambiguous. V lost 1 base and J 6 bases, leaving 12 bases between the germline ends. CDR3 length: 14 residues. CDR1 is SEHNR, CDR2 FQNEAQ, per germline (reference sequence). The CDR3 reads CASSLEVGVSEAFF. The CDR3 coding sequence is TGTGCCAGCAGCTTAGAGGTGGGCGTGTCTGAAGCTTTCTTT.

V gene TRBV5-4 combines with J gene TRBJ2-5; tentative D call: TRBD1 (6 bases). Germline V lookup: CDR1 SGHNT, CDR2 YYREEE (reference sequence). V dropped 4 bases and J dropped 5 bases, with 18 bases sitting between them. The CDR3 is 15 amino acids. The CDR3, as DNA: TGTGCCAGCAGCCCCGGGACAATCCCGGCGGAGACCCAGTACTTC. It codes for CASSPGTIPAETQYF.

The chain recombines TRBV5-1 with TRBJ2-1, with TRBD2 matching over 11 bases. The J segment lost 4 bases and the V segment lost 4 bases, leaving 4 bases of the junction unmatched. Germline V gives CDR1 SGHRS, CDR2 YFSETQ. The CDR3 is 15 amino acids. The CDR3 loop reads CASSPGTSGYNEQFF. CDR3 sequence (DNA): TGCGCCAGCAGCCCCGGGACTAGCGGATACAATGAGCAGTTCTTC.

The CDR3 loop is CASSPGTSRHNEQFF. The CDR3 DNA reads TGTGCCAGCAGCCCCGGGACTTCCCGACACAATGAGCAGTTCTTC. The genes are TRBV7-6 and TRBJ2-1, with a possible D match to TRBD2 (6 bases). CDR1 is SGHVS and CDR2 is FNYEAQ in the germline V gene. Trimming cost V 5 bases and J 5 bases, with 16 bases left between them. The CDR3 covers 15 residues.

V usage is TRBV27 and J usage is TRBJ2-3; D gene uncertain. The CDR3 is 17 amino acids. CDR1 and CDR2 from the germline V gene are MNHEY and SMNVEV (reference sequence). V gave up 1 base and J gave up 0 bases, with 14 bases separating them. CDR3 coding DNA: TGTGCCAGCAGTTTATTAAGAAGCGTCCCTAGCACAGATACGCAGTATTTT. It is translated as CASSLLRSVPSTDTQYF.

CDR3 loop: CASSFSSGTGGLEQYF. CDR3 in DNA: TGCGCCAGCAGCTTTAGTTCCGGGACAGGGGGCCTCGAGCAGTACTTC. V and J are TRBV5-1 and TRBJ2-7; 12 bases agree with TRBD1. Germline CDR1 SGHRS, CDR2 YFSETQ. This CDR3 is built from 16 residues. Germline trimming cut 2 bases from V and 6 bases from J; bases unmatched to any gene: 9.